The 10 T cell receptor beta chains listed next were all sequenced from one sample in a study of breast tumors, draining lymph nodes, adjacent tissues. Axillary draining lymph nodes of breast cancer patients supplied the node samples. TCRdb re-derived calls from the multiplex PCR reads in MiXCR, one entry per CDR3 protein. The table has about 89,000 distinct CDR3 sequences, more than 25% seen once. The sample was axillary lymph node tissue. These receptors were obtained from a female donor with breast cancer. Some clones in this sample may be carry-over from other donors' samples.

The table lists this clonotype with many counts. CDR3 sequence: CASRPSGYEQYF. In DNA, the CDR3 is TGTGCCAGCAGGCCTAGCGGCTACGAGCAGTACTTC. This chain links TRBV6-5 with TRBJ2-7; TRBD2 matches at 7 bases. V dropped 6 bases and J dropped 3; count of bases not matched to a gene: 2. The CDR3 extends over 12 amino acids. From germline, CDR1 is MNHEY and CDR2 SVGAGI.

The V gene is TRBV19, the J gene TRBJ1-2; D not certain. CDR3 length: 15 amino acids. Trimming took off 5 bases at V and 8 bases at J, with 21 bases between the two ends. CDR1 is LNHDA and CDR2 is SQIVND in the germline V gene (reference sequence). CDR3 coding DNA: TGTGCCAGTAGTCCCGCGTTGGGTTCCGGCAGAGGCTACACCTTC. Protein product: CASSPALGSGRGYTF.

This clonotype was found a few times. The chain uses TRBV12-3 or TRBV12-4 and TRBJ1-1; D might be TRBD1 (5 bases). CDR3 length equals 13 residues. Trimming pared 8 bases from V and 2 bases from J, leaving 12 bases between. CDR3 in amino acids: CASRPGVNTEAFF. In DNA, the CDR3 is TGTGCCAGCCGCCCGGGGGTAAACACTGAAGCTTTCTTT.

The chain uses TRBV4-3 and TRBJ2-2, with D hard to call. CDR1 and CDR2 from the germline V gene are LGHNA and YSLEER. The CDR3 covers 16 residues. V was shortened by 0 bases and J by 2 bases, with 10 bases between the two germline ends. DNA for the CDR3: TGCGCCAGCAGCCAAGATTTCAGGACCAACACCGGGGAGCTGTTTTTT. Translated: CASSQDFRTNTGELFF.

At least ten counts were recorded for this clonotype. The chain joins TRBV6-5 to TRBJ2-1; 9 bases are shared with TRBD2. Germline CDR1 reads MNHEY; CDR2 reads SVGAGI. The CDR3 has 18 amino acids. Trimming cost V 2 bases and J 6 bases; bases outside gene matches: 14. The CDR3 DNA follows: TGTGCCAGCAGTTACGGCGTAGCGGGAGCATTTTCGGGCAATGAGCAGTTCTTC. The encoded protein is CASSYGVAGAFSGNEQFF.

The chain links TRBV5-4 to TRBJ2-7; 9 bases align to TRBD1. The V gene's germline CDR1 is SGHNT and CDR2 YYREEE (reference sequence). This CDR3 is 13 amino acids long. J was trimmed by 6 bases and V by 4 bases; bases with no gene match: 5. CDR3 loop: CASSTGQGREQYF. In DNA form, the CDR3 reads TGTGCCAGCAGCACCGGACAGGGGCGCGAGCAGTACTTC.

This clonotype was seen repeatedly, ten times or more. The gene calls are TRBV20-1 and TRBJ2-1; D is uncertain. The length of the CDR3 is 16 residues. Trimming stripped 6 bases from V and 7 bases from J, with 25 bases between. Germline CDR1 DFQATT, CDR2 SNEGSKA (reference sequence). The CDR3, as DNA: TGCAGTGCCCGAGACGGGTCGGCTAGTAGGTTGAATGAGCAGTTCTTC. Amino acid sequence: CSARDGSASRLNEQFF.

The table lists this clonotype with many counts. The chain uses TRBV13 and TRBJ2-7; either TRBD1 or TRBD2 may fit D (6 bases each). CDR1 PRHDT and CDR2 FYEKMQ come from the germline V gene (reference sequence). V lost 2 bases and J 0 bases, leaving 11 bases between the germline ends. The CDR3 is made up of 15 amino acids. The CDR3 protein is CASSLSGAFSYEQYF. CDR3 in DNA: TGTGCCAGCAGCTTATCGGGGGCTTTCTCCTACGAGCAGTACTTC.

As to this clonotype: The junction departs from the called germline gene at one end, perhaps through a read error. The CDR3 loop is CASTLTNRKYGYTF. For the CDR3, the DNA is TGTGCCAGTACCCTGACCAATCGGAAATATGGTTACACCTTC. This chain joins TRBV19 and TRBJ1-2; no reliable D call. The CDR3 length is 14 residues. Germline-derived CDR1 and CDR2 are LNHDA and SQIVND (reference sequence).

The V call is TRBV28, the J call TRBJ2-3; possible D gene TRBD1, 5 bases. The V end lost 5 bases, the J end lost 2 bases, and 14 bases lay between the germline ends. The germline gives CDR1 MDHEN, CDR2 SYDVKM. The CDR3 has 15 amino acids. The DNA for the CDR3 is TGTGCCAGCAGTACCCCCCAGGGTGTCACAGATACGCAGTATTTT. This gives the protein CASSTPQGVTDTQYF.